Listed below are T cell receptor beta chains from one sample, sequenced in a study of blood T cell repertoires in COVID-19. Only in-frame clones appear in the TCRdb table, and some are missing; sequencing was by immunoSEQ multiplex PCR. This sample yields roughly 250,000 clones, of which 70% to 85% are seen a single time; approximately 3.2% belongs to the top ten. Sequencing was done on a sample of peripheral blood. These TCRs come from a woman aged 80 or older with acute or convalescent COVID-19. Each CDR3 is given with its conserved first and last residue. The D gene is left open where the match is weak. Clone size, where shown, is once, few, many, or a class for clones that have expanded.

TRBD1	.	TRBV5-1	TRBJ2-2	TGCGCCAGCAGCTCCTCCGGACAGGGAAGCACCGGGGAGCTGTTTTTT	CASSSSGQGSTGELFF
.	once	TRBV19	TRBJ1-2	TGTGCCAGTAGTATCCTCTCGGGTGTTGGCTACACCTTC	CASSILSGVGYTF
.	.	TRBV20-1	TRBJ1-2	TGCAGTGCTAGGGCCGGAGACGGCTACACCTTC	CSARAGDGYTF
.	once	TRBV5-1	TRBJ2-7	TGCGCCAGCAGCACAGGGTTATTAGACGAGCAGTACTTC	CASSTGLLDEQYF
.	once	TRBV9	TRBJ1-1	TGTGCCAGCAGCCCTCAGGGTTATACTGAAGCTTTCTTT	CASSPQGYTEAFF
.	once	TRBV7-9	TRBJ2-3	TGTGCCAGCAGCCGCCAGGGAAACACAGATACGCAGTATTTT	CASSRQGNTDTQYF
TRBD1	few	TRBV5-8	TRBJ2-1	TGTGCCAGCAAGACAGGGGGCAACGAGCAGTTCTTC	CASKTGGNEQFF
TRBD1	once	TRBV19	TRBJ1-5	TGTGCCAGTAGCCGAGACAGGGAGAGCAATCAGCCCCAGCATTTT	CASSRDRESNQPQHF
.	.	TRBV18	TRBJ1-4	TGTGCCAGCTCACGGTTTTCCTACGACCAGGGCGGAATGGGAAAACTGTTTTTT	CASSRFSYDQGGMGKLFF
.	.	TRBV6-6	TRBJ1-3	TGTGCCAGCAGTTATGAAGCTCTTTCTGGAAACACCATATATTTT	CASSYEALSGNTIYF
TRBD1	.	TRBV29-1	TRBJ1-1	TGCAGCGTTGAGCCACAGGGGGCTTACACTGAAGCTTTCTTT	CSVEPQGAYTEAFF
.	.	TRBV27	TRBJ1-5	TGTGCCAGCAGCCAAGCGGGGGGGGCATGGCAGCCCCAGCATTTT	CASSQAGGAWQPQHF
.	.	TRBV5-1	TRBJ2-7	TGCGCCAGTCGGAGGGGGCTAGGGGTCTACGAGCAGTACTTC	CASRRGLGVYEQYF
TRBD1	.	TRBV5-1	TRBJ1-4	TGCGCCAGCAGCCTCCCAGGGGGCTCTAATGAAAAACTGTTTTTT	CASSLPGGSNEKLFF
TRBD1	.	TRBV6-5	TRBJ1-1	TGTGCCAGCAGTTACTCGTGGACAGGGCCAACTGAAGCTTTCTTT	CASSYSWTGPTEAFF
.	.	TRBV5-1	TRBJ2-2	TGCGCCAGCAGCTTGTCAGGCACCGGGGAGCTGTTTTTT	CASSLSGTGELFF
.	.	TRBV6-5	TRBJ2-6	TGTGCCAGCAGTTCGAGTGGGCTTGGGGCCAACGTCCTGACTTTC	CASSSSGLGANVLTF
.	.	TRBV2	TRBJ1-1	TGTGCCAGCATAGGGGGATCGAACACTGAAGCTTTCTTT	CASIGGSNTEAFF
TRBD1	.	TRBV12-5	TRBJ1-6	TGTGCTAGTGGGCCTCGGGACAGGGGCTCCTATAATTCACCCCTCCACTTT	CASGPRDRGSYNSPLHF
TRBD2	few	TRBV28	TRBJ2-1	TGTGCCAGCAGCTCTTATAGCGGGAGGGCCGGGAATGAGCAGTTCTTC	CASSSYSGRAGNEQFF
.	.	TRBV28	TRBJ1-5	TGTGCCAGCAGCTCCGCGGCTGGAGGCAATCAGCCCCAGCATTTT	CASSSAAGGNQPQHF
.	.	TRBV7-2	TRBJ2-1	TGTGCCAGCAGCTTAGATATTATGCCGCGGGAGCAGTTCTTC	CASSLDIMPREQFF
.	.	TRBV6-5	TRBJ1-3	TGTGCCAGCAGTAGGCGGCCAGTCTCTGGAAACACCATATATTTT	CASSRRPVSGNTIYF
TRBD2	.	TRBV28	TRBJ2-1	TGTGCCAGCAGTTTTAGCGGGGCGAATGAGCAGTTCTTC	CASSFSGANEQFF
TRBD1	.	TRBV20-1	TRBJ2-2	TGCAGTGCTAGTCTTGGTGGGACAGGGGTACGCGGGGAGCTGTTTTTT	CSASLGGTGVRGELFF
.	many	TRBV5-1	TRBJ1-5	TGCGCCAGCAGCTTGGCGGGGGATCAGCCCCAGCATTTT	CASSLAGDQPQHF
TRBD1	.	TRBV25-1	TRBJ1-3	TGTGCCAGCAGTGAATTAGCGGGCAGGGGGCCCTCTGGAAACACCATATATTTT	CASSELAGRGPSGNTIYF
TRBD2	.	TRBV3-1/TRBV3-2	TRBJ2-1	TGTGCCAGCAGCATCCGGGGTAGCGGGAGCAACAATGAGCAGTTCTTC	CASSIRGSGSNNEQFF
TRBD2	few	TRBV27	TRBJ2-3	TGTGCCAGCACTCTTTGGGGGAGGGGAAGCACAGATACGCAGTATTTT	CASTLWGRGSTDTQYF
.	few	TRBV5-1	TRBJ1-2	TGCGCCAGCAGCGGTCAGGGCCCCAACTATGGCTACACCTTC	CASSGQGPNYGYTF
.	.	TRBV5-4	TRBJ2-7	TGTGCCAGCAGCTTGGACGGGGAAGGCGAGCAGTACTTC	CASSLDGEGEQYF
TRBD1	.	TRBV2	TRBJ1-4	TGTGCCAGCAGTAGAGACAGGGGCTCAACTAATGAAAAACTGTTTTTT	CASSRDRGSTNEKLFF
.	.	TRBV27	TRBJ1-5	TGTGCCAGCAGTTCAGGCCAGACTAGCAATCAGCCCCAGCATTTT	CASSSGQTSNQPQHF
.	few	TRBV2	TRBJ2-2	TGTGCCAGCAGTGTTCAGGGGCTGGGCACCGGGGAGCTGTTTTTT	CASSVQGLGTGELFF
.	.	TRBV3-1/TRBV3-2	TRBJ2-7	TGTGCCAGCGGGAGACTAGGAAACTACGAGCAGTACTTC	CASGRLGNYEQYF
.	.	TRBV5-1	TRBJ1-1	TGCGCCAGCAGCTTCGACAGGAACACTGAAGCTTTCTTT	CASSFDRNTEAFF
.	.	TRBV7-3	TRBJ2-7	TGTGCCAGCAGCCACGACAGGTCCGAGCAGTACTTC	CASSHDRSEQYF
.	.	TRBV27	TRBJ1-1	TGTGCCAGCAGTCGCGGAAACCTCATCACTGAAGCTTTCTTT	CASSRGNLITEAFF
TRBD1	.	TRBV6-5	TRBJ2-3	TGTGCCAGCACCCCCCCAGGGGGAAATACGCAGTATTTT	CASTPPGGNTQYF
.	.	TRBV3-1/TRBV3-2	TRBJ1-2	TGTGCCAGCAGCCAAGTTATGGGGGGGAACTATGGCTACACCTTC	CASSQVMGGNYGYTF
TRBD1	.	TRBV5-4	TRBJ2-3	TGTGCCAGCAGCGCCCCGGGACAGGGAGATACGCAGTATTTT	CASSAPGQGDTQYF
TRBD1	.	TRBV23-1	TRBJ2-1	TGCGCCAGCAGTCTTAACACCGGGACAGGGGGAACAAATGAGCAGTTCTTC	CASSLNTGTGGTNEQFF
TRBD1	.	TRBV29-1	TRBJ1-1	TGCAGCGGGGACAGGGTGACTGAAGCTTTCTTT	CSGDRVTEAFF
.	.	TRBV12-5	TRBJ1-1	TGTGCTAGTGGTTTGGTAAACCCAGGGAACACTGAAGCTTTCTTT	CASGLVNPGNTEAFF
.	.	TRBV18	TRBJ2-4	TGTGCCAGCTCCCCTGGCGGGACGGACAACATTCAGTACTTC	CASSPGGTDNIQYF
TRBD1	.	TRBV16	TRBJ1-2	TGTGCCAGCAGCACCCAACAGGGGTTCGGCTATGGCTACACCTTC	CASSTQQGFGYGYTF
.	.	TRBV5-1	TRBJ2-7	TGCGCCAGCAGCTTGGATTCCCTCGGGGGATACGAGCAGTACTTC	CASSLDSLGGYEQYF
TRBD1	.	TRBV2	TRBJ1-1	TGTGCCAGCAGCCCCGGACAGGGGTTACCTTACACTGAAGCTTTCTTT	CASSPGQGLPYTEAFF
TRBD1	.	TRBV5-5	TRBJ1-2	TGTGCCAGCAGCTTGCGGGACAGGGGCGGCTACACCTTC	CASSLRDRGGYTF
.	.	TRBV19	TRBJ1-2	TGTGCCAGTAGTTTCCAGGGAATTGCTAACTATGGCTACACCTTC	CASSFQGIANYGYTF
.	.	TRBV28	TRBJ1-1	TGTGCCAGCAGTTTATTCCGGGGTCAAGGCACTGAAGCTTTCTTT	CASSLFRGQGTEAFF